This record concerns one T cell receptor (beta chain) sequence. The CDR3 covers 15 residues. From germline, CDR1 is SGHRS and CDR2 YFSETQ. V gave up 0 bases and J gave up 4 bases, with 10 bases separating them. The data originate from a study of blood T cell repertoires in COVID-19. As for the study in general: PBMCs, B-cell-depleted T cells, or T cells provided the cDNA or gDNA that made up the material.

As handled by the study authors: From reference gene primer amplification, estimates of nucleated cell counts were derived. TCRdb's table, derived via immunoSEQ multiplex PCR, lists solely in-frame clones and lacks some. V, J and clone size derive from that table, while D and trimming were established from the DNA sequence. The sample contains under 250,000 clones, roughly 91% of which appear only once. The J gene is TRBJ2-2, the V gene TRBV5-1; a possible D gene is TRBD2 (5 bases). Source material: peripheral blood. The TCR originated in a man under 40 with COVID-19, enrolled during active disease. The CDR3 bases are TGCGCCAGCAGCTTGGGGGGAGCCCCCACCGGGGAGCTGTTTTTT. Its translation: CASSLGGAPTGELFF.